This is a list of T cell receptor beta chains from one sample in a study of cytomegalovirus exposure and HLA in healthy donors. TCRdb's copy holds only in-frame clones and misses some; the assay was immunoSEQ multiplex PCR. The repertoire has roughly 100,000 clones, approximately 80% of them found once; the top ten carry about 5%. Source material: PBMCs. These receptors were taken from a woman aged 40 to 50 in good health and CMV-seronegative. Both conserved end residues are part of each CDR3. The D gene is left open where the match is weak. Clone size, where shown, is once, few, many, or a class for clones that have expanded.

V gene	J gene	clone size	D gene	CDR3 protein	CDR3 DNA
TRBV4-1	TRBJ1-5	once	TRBD1	CASSQTGDGQPQHF	TGCGCCAGCAGCCAAACAGGGGACGGTCAGCCCCAGCATTTT
TRBV29-1	TRBJ1-4	few	TRBD1	CSVRTPGQGGEKLFF	TGCAGCGTGCGAACCCCGGGACAGGGTGGGGAAAAACTGTTTTTT
TRBV20-1	TRBJ1-2	.	.	CSASQGGGYTF	TGCAGTGCTTCCCAGGGAGGTGGCTACACCTTC
TRBV12-2	TRBJ2-1	.	.	CAIHSGNEQFF	TGTGCAATCCATAGCGGTAATGAGCAGTTCTTC
TRBV5-6	TRBJ2-2	once	TRBD1	CASSNLGQRRTGELFF	TGTGCCAGCAGCAACCTGGGACAGCGAAGGACCGGGGAGCTGTTTTTT
TRBV19	TRBJ2-2	.	TRBD1	CASSGTGGLLTGELFF	TGTGCCAGTAGCGGGACAGGGGGCCTACTAACCGGGGAGCTGTTTTTT
TRBV13	TRBJ1-5	.	.	CASSLGVGIGGVGNQPQHF	TGTGCCAGCAGCTTAGGTGTGGGGATAGGGGGAGTAGGCAATCAGCCCCAGCATTTT
TRBV2	TRBJ2-5	.	.	CASRTGLETQYF	TGTGCCAGCAGAACAGGGCTTGAGACCCAGTACTTC
TRBV30	TRBJ1-2	.	TRBD1	CAWRKGGQGNYGYTF	TGTGCCTGGAGAAAAGGCGGACAGGGCAACTATGGCTACACCTTC
TRBV13	TRBJ2-7	.	.	CASSYGADYEQYF	TGTGCCAGCAGCTATGGGGCAGACTACGAGCAGTACTTC
TRBV30	TRBJ1-1	.	.	CAGTGTSNTEAFF	TGTGCCGGAACAGGGACCTCGAACACTGAAGCTTTCTTT
TRBV4-2	TRBJ1-4	.	.	CASSPPSRTNEKLFF	TGTGCCAGCAGCCCTCCGTCGAGGACTAATGAAAAACTGTTTTTT
TRBV7-4	TRBJ2-1	.	.	CASSLPQGGDNEQFF	TGTGCCAGCAGCTTACCGCAAGGGGGGGACAATGAGCAGTTCTTC
TRBV7-2	TRBJ2-3	.	.	CASSPYVGGPIDTQYF	TGTGCCAGCAGCCCCTATGTGGGGGGGCCAATAGATACGCAGTATTTT
TRBV5-1	TRBJ2-1	.	.	CASSFSGDFRNEQFF	TGCGCCAGCAGCTTTTCCGGGGATTTTCGGAATGAGCAGTTCTTC
TRBV9	TRBJ2-7	.	.	CASSAGDSAYEQYF	TGTGCCAGCAGCGCAGGAGACAGCGCCTACGAGCAGTACTTC
TRBV4-1	TRBJ2-7	.	.	CASSPDQGGSYEQYF	TGCGCCAGCAGCCCCGACCAGGGGGGCTCCTACGAGCAGTACTTC
TRBV5-8	TRBJ1-1	.	.	CASSLVSGRVAFF	TGTGCCAGCAGCTTAGTTTCAGGCAGGGTAGCTTTCTTT
TRBV7-6	TRBJ2-1	once	.	CASSLAGDFWGSSEGEQFF	TGTGCCAGCAGCTTAGCGGGCGATTTCTGGGGCTCCAGCGAAGGCGAGCAGTTCTTC
TRBV18	TRBJ1-2	.	.	CASSPIRGSGYTF	TGTGCCAGCTCACCAATCAGAGGAAGTGGCTACACCTTC
TRBV4-1	TRBJ1-5	.	.	CASGFIGGAGVQPQHF	TGCGCCAGCGGCTTTATCGGTGGGGCAGGGGTTCAGCCCCAGCATTTT
TRBV27	TRBJ1-1	.	.	CASSLVGTAGEAFF	TGTGCCAGCAGTTTAGTCGGGACTGCGGGGGAAGCTTTCTTT
TRBV2	TRBJ1-5	.	.	CASCRSAGLQPQHF	TGTGCCAGCTGCAGATCCGCAGGGCTCCAGCCCCAGCATTTT
TRBV27	TRBJ1-1	.	.	CASRYSSQGEAFF	TGTGCCAGCAGGTACTCGTCCCAGGGTGAAGCTTTCTTT
TRBV9	TRBJ2-7	.	.	CASSVSPGNEQYF	TGTGCCAGCAGCGTATCCCCGGGAAACGAGCAGTACTTC
TRBV4-3	TRBJ1-2	.	TRBD1	CASSQDYPGGRGYTF	TGCGCCAGCAGCCAAGATTACCCAGGGGGCAGAGGCTACACCTTC
TRBV2	TRBJ2-3	.	.	CASMEGSITDTQYF	TGTGCCAGCATGGAGGGGTCGATCACAGATACGCAGTATTTT
TRBV19	TRBJ2-7	.	.	CASSIRDSIYEQYF	TGTGCCAGTAGTATCCGCGACAGTATCTACGAGCAGTACTTC
TRBV4-1	TRBJ1-2	once	.	CASSQDESLPYGYTF	TGCGCCAGCAGCCAAGATGAGTCACTTCCCTATGGCTACACCTTC
TRBV5-1	TRBJ2-5	.	TRBD2	CASSDIGGVLETQYF	TGCGCCAGCAGTGACATCGGGGGGGTGCTCGAGACCCAGTACTTC
TRBV20-1	TRBJ1-2	.	.	CSVGGTEGYTF	TGCAGTGTGGGGGGGACCGAGGGCTACACCTTC